This T cell receptor (beta chain) derives from a study of blood T cell repertoires in COVID-19. Study context: Specimens from acute and convalescent COVID-19 originated in the United States, Italy and Spain.

Trimming pared 3 bases from V and 3 bases from J, leaving 11 bases between. The CDR3 spans 14 residues. Germline-derived CDR1 and CDR2 are GTSNPN and SVGIG (reference sequence). The assay was immunoSEQ multiplex PCR, and TCRdb's table has in-frame clones only and misses some. The repertoire includes roughly 160,000 clones, around four fifths of them detected once, and roughly 19% sits in the top ten. The TCR originated in a woman between 70 and 85 years old who had recovered from COVID-19. The chain uses TRBV30 and TRBJ1-4; D is possibly TRBD1 (6 bases). The source material was peripheral blood. This CDR3 reads CAWSQGGANEKLFF. The CDR3 DNA reads as TGTGCCTGGAGCCAAGGGGGAGCTAATGAAAAACTGTTTTTT.